This T cell receptor beta chain was sequenced in a study of T cells after posttransplantation cyclophosphamide. The study, taken as a whole, reports: Recipient CMV seropositivity and CMV reactivation strongly tracked TRB clonality. Donor-recipient repertoire similarity was low at 1-2 months, rising over year one.

Peripheral blood was collected from the related graft donor on the marrow donation day. Regarding this clone: The antigen is not known.

Produced via immunoSEQ multiplex PCR; TCRdb's table is partial and in-frame only. Among about 28,000 clones listed, approximately 90% were seen once. The CDR3 runs to 15 residues. The germline V and J ends were trimmed by 2 bases and 3 bases, with 12 bases remaining between them. CDR1 is SGDLS, CDR2 YYNGEE, per germline. The sequenced sample consisted of PBMCs. The chain uses TRBV9 and TRBJ2-1, with D perhaps matching TRBD2 (6 bases). This receptor was identified in a man aged 45-65 years. As DNA, the CDR3 is TGTGCCAGCAGCGTCACTAGCTTTTTCTACAATGAGCAGTTCTTC. Amino acid sequence: CASSVTSFFYNEQFF.